The 30 T cell receptor beta chains presented below share a single source sample, sequenced in a study of blood T cell repertoires in COVID-19 (dated by TCRdb to the early 2020s). The library relied on the immunoSEQ multiplex PCR assay. In TCRdb, the immuneACCESS table is reduced to in-frame sequences with V and J assigned. These tables do not hold every clone; where another copy was compared, an unresolved V gene accounts for under half, and the others remain unexplained. Present in this sample are 90,000 to 110,000 clones, roughly 80% of which were seen just once. The ten largest account for approximately 15% of the sample. Sequencing input: peripheral blood. These receptors originate from a woman of 80 years or more with acute or convalescent COVID-19.

This chain links TRBV5-4 with TRBJ2-3, with TRBD2 as a possible D gene (5 bases). This CDR3 has 16 amino acids. V was shortened by 5 bases and J by 6 bases, with 22 bases between the two germline ends. CDR1 is SGHNT, CDR2 YYREEE, per germline (reference sequence). CDR3 loop: CASRQAPGSAVDTQYF. CDR3 coding DNA: TGTGCCAGCAGACAAGCCCCGGGGAGTGCGGTGGATACGCAGTATTTT.

J is TRBJ1-2 and V is TRBV10-3; possible D gene TRBD1, 6 bases. Germline assignment: CDR1 ENHRY and CDR2 SYGVKD. V lost 6 bases and J 1 base, leaving 15 bases between the germline ends. The length of the CDR3 is 15 residues. CDR3 in DNA: TGTGCCATCAGACCAACAGGGTTTTTTAACTATGGCTACACCTTC. It translates to CAIRPTGFFNYGYTF.

The V and J genes are TRBV7-9 and TRBJ1-5; D call uncertain. The length of the CDR3 is 14 residues. Germline V lookup: CDR1 SEHNR, CDR2 FQNEAQ (reference sequence). V lost 5 bases, J lost 4 bases, and 12 bases lay in between. Written as DNA, the CDR3 is TGTGCCAGCAGCCTAAACGGCGGGAATCAGCCCCAGCATTTT. Translated, it gives CASSLNGGNQPQHF.

The V and J genes are TRBV10-1 and TRBJ2-3; 7 nucleotides agree with TRBD1. After removal of 4 bases from V and 6 bases from J, the junction contained 7 bases not matched to a gene. CDR1 and CDR2 (germline): WNHNN, SYGVQD (reference sequence). This CDR3 has 14 residues. CDR3 sequence (DNA): TGCGCCAGCAGTGGTACCGAGGGGGCCGATACGCAGTATTTT. The encoded protein is CASSGTEGADTQYF.

The genes are TRBV18 and TRBJ2-7; 11 bases line up with TRBD2. The CDR3 length is 15 residues. CDR1 KGHSH and CDR2 LQKENI come from the germline V gene. V was pared by 4 bases and J by 0 bases, with 2 bases of the junction left unmatched. CDR3 coding DNA: TGTGCCAGCTCACTGGGACTAGCGGACTCCTACGAGCAGTACGTC. Encoded protein: CASSLGLADSYEQYV.

The V gene is TRBV24-1, the J gene TRBJ2-1; no clear D gene. CDR1 KGHDR and CDR2 SFDVKD come from the germline V gene. This CDR3 has 14 amino acids. V was pared by 5 bases and J by 6 bases, with 13 bases between. In DNA form, the CDR3 reads TGTGCCACCAGTGGAAGTCTCGGTTTCAATGAGCAGTTCTTC. Amino acids: CATSGSLGFNEQFF.

The chain employs TRBV12-3 or TRBV12-4 and TRBJ2-7, with D tentatively TRBD1 (6 bases). The CDR3 runs 13 residues. V was clipped by 3 bases and J by 1 base, with 7 bases between them. The CDR3 DNA sequence: TGTGCCAGCAGTTTGGACAGTTCCTACGAGCAGTACTTC. Encoded protein: CASSLDSSYEQYF.

Regarding this clone: This same CDR3 is encoded by further DNA sequences in the sample. The V gene is TRBV5-1, the J gene TRBJ2-3, with unresolved D. Germline V gene data show CDR1 as SGHRS and CDR2 as YFSETQ. V lost 0 bases and J lost 6, with 5 bases in between. This CDR3 has 12 amino acids. The CDR3 spells CASSLAGDTQYF. CDR3 nucleotide sequence: TGCGCCAGCAGCTTGGCCGGGGATACGCAGTATTTT.

The CDR3 is CASTEGGGHFTEAFF. The CDR3 coding sequence is TGTGCCAGCACCGAAGGCGGGGGACACTTTACTGAAGCTTTCTTT. This sequence joins TRBV7-2 and TRBJ1-1; a possible D gene is TRBD1 (6 bases). CDR1 is SGHTA, CDR2 FQGNSA, per germline. V dropped 7 bases and J dropped 5 bases, with 20 bases sitting between them. There are 15 residues in the CDR3.

The CDR3 spells CASTWSGAESTDTQYF. CDR3 nucleotide sequence: TGTGCCAGCACCTGGAGTGGGGCGGAATCCACAGATACGCAGTATTTT. The rearrangement uses TRBV6-6 and TRBJ2-3; D is possibly TRBD1 (5 bases). Trimming cost V 7 bases and J 2 bases, with 19 bases left between them. The CDR3 loop spans 16 amino acids. Per germline, CDR1 MNHNY and CDR2 SVGAGI (reference sequence).

The genes are TRBV19 and TRBJ2-5, with TRBD1 matching 9 bases. Germline values: CDR1 LNHDA, CDR2 SQIVND (reference sequence). V trimming: 2 bases; J trimming: 2 bases; junction bases outside the gene matches: 3. This CDR3 spans 15 amino acids. The CDR3 DNA reads TGTGCCAGTAGTATAAGGGGACAGGGACAAGAGACCCAGTACTTC. It codes for CASSIRGQGQETQYF.

The chain couples TRBV2 to TRBJ2-7, with TRBD1 matching 10 bases. The ends lost 2 bases at V and 4 bases at J; junction bases unmatched: 8. Germline CDR1 reads SNHLY; CDR2 reads FYNNEI. The CDR3 is 16 amino acids. The CDR3 protein is CASSEHLGQGTYEQYF. The CDR3 nucleotides read TGTGCCAGCAGTGAACACCTGGGACAGGGGACGTACGAGCAGTACTTC.

The rearrangement joins TRBV11-2 to TRBJ1-1, with D maybe TRBD1 (5 bases). V was clipped by 2 bases and J by 5 bases, with 12 bases between them. This CDR3 is built from 14 residues. CDR1 and CDR2 from the germline V gene are SGHAT and FQNNGV. The CDR3 protein is CASSLIQADTEAFF. DNA of the CDR3: TGTGCCAGCAGCTTAATACAGGCTGATACTGAAGCTTTCTTT.

As DNA, the CDR3 is TGCGCCAGCAGCCTCCTGATTCAGTCCTACGAGCAGTACTTC. It codes for CASSLLIQSYEQYF. This chain connects TRBV5-1 to TRBJ2-7; D call uncertain. Germline loops: CDR1 SGHRS, CDR2 YFSETQ. Trimming pared 4 bases from V and 1 base from J, leaving 12 bases between. The CDR3 totals 14 residues.

The rearrangement joins TRBV5-5 to TRBJ2-1; no clear D. CDR1 and CDR2 from the germline V gene are SGHKS and YYEKEE (reference sequence). This CDR3 has 14 amino acids. The germline V and J ends were trimmed by 1 base and 7 bases, with 12 bases remaining between them. The CDR3 sequence: CASSLFPYGNEQFF. The CDR3 nucleotides read TGTGCCAGCAGCTTGTTCCCCTACGGGAATGAGCAGTTCTTC.

This rearrangement joins TRBV28 to TRBJ2-1; D might be TRBD1 (5 bases). Germline loops: CDR1 MDHEN, CDR2 SYDVKM. V was shortened by 5 bases and J by 8 bases, with 13 bases between the two germline ends. CDR3 length: 13 amino acids. The CDR3 nucleotides are TGTGCCAGCAGTCTTCAGGGCTTCGATGAGCAGTTCTTC. Its translation: CASSLQGFDEQFF.

The chain links TRBV11-3 to TRBJ2-7; weak D call: TRBD1 (6 bases). This CDR3 region has 14 residues. Per the germline V gene, CDR1 is SGHNT and CDR2 is YENEEA. V was cut by 3 bases and J by 2 bases, with 11 bases left in between. Written as DNA, the CDR3 is TGTGCCAGCAGCTTGGGGGACACCCCCTACGAGCAGTACTTC. Translation: CASSLGDTPYEQYF.

This CDR3 reads CASGTSGVYNEQFF. DNA of the CDR3: TGTGCCAGCGGTACTAGCGGGGTTTACAATGAGCAGTTCTTC. The chain recombines TRBV7-2 with TRBJ2-1; TRBD2 matches 10 bases. Per the germline V gene, CDR1 is SGHTA and CDR2 is FQGNSA. The CDR3 totals 14 residues. Unmatched junction bases numbered 5, after V lost 8 bases and J lost 4 bases.

CDR3 DNA: TGTGCCAGCAGCTTACAGAAGACAGGGTTCCATGGCTACACCTTC. Translated: CASSLQKTGFHGYTF. The chain carries TRBV7-2 and TRBJ1-2; TRBD1 matches at 7 bases. Germline V gives CDR1 SGHTA, CDR2 FQGNSA. V shed 2 bases, J shed 6 bases, and the junction held 9 bases outside the gene matches. The CDR3 covers 15 residues.

The chain joins TRBV2 to TRBJ2-5; D perhaps matches TRBD1 (6 bases). Germline V gene sequence: CDR1 SNHLY, CDR2 FYNNEI. The ends were cut back, 6 bases at V and 3 bases at J, with 11 bases in the middle. The CDR3 totals 13 residues. CDR3 nucleotide sequence: TGTGCCAGCAGAGGACAGCCTAAAGAGACCCAGTACTTC. It is translated as CASRGQPKETQYF.

This clone was detected only once. Other nucleotide sequences in the sample specify the same CDR3. The chain joins TRBV19 to TRBJ2-3; 11 nucleotides align to TRBD2. The CDR3 is 13 amino acids. With 5 bases clipped from V and 5 bases from J, the junction kept 0 bases outside the gene matches. The germline V gene has CDR1 LNHDA and CDR2 SQIVND (reference sequence). The CDR3 DNA sequence: TGTGCCAGTAGTGGACTAGCGGGAGATACGCAGTATTTT. This codes for CASSGLAGDTQYF.

V gene TRBV7-2 combines with J gene TRBJ2-1; 13 nucleotides align to TRBD2. CDR1 is SGHTA, CDR2 FQGNSA, per germline. The CDR3 covers 15 residues. Trimming at V came to 6 bases and at J to 7 bases, leaving 6 bases not matched to a gene. DNA for the CDR3: TGTGCCAGCAGTGGACTAGCGGGAGTGGGGAATGAGCAGTTCTTC. As protein: CASSGLAGVGNEQFF.

This clone was found once. J is TRBJ1-6 and V is TRBV30, with a tentative D call TRBD1 (5 bases). The CDR3 spans 13 residues. Trimming left V 4 bases short and J 5 bases short, with 9 bases between. Germline V lookup: CDR1 GTSNPN, CDR2 SVGIG (reference sequence). The CDR3 loop reads CAWTGQNNSPLHF. CDR3 coding DNA: TGTGCCTGGACAGGGCAGAATAATTCACCCCTCCACTTT.

This chain joins TRBV28 and TRBJ1-1; tentative D call: TRBD1 (6 bases). Germline V lookup: CDR1 MDHEN, CDR2 SYDVKM. The CDR3 is 13 residues long. Trimming pared 8 bases from V and 1 base from J, leaving 11 bases between. The CDR3 bases are TGTGCCAGCTTCCGGACAGAGAACACTGAAGCTTTCTTT. Translating it yields CASFRTENTEAFF.

The chain couples TRBV4-3 to TRBJ1-2; 10 bases align to TRBD1. Germline CDR1 LGHNA, CDR2 YSLEER. CDR3 size: 17 residues. After removal of 0 bases from V and 8 bases from J, the junction contained 12 bases not matched to a gene. The DNA of the CDR3 is TGCGCCAGCAGCCAAGAGATGGGCAGACAGGGGGCGCGGGGCTACACCTTC. Amino acids: CASSQEMGRQGARGYTF.

The chain couples TRBV5-1 to TRBJ2-7; 8 positions match TRBD1. V lost 4 bases and J lost 4; bases outside the gene matches: 4. The CDR3 loop spans 13 amino acids. Germline CDR1 is SGHRS and CDR2 is YFSETQ. CDR3 nucleotide sequence: TGCGCCAGCAGCCCAACAGGGGGATACGAGCAGTACTTC. It specifies CASSPTGGYEQYF.

The chain couples TRBV19 to TRBJ2-4, with TRBD1 matching over 8 bases. J lost 7 bases, V lost 5 bases, and 7 bases had no gene match. CDR1 and CDR2 (germline): LNHDA, SQIVND (reference sequence). CDR3 length: 14 amino acids. CDR3 sequence reads: CASSEQGELNIQYF. The CDR3 bases are TGTGCCAGTAGTGAACAGGGGGAACTGAACATTCAGTACTTC.

The gene calls are TRBV7-2 and TRBJ2-5; 8 nucleotides match TRBD2. The CDR3 has 16 residues. Germline CDR1 and CDR2: SGHTA and FQGNSA. V trimming: 4 bases; J trimming: 2 bases; junction bases outside the gene matches: 9. DNA of the CDR3: TGTGCCAGCAGCTCTACTAGCGGAGCAGGACAAGAGACCCAGTACTTC. This sequence encodes CASSSTSGAGQETQYF.

This clone was observed a few times. The chain carries TRBV6-2 or TRBV6-3 and TRBJ2-1, with TRBD2 matching 8 bases. This CDR3 is built from 16 residues. The germline CDR1 and CDR2 sequences are MNHEY and SVGEGT. Unmatched junction bases numbered 13, after V lost 6 bases and J lost 6 bases. CDR3 protein: CASSQALAGGLNEQFF. The CDR3 DNA sequence: TGTGCCAGCAGCCAGGCACTCGCGGGAGGTCTCAATGAGCAGTTCTTC.

V and J are TRBV7-9 and TRBJ2-5, with TRBD2 matching 9 bases. Germline lookup yields CDR1 SEHNR and CDR2 FQNEAQ (reference sequence). The CDR3 runs to 14 residues. The V segment lost 5 bases and the J segment 4 bases; nucleotides outside the gene matches: 5. Here the CDR3 DNA reads TGTGCCAGCAGCCGAGCGGGAGGAGGAGAGACCCAGTACTTC. Protein sequence: CASSRAGGGETQYF.